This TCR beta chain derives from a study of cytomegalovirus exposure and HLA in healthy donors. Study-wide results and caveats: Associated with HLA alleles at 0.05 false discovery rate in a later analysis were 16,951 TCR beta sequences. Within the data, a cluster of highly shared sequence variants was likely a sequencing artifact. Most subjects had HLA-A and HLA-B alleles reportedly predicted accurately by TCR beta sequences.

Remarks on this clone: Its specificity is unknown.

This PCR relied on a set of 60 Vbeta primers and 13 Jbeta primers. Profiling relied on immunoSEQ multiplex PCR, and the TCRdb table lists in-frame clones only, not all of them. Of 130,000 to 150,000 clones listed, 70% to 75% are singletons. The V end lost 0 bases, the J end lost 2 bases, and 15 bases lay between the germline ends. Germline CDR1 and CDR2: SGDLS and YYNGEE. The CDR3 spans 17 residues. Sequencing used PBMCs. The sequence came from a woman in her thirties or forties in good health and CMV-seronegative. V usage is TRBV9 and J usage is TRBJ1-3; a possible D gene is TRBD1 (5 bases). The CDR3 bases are TGTGCCAGCAGCGTAGAGGCAGGGCAACGAACTGGAAACACCATATATTTT. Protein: CASSVEAGQRTGNTIYF.